The 15 T cell receptor beta chains listed next were all sequenced from one sample in a study of CD8+ T cells in alopecia areata. The treatment here: oral pan-JAK inhibitor, 5-10 mg twice daily. Extracted from the samples, RNA was reverse transcribed into cDNA to serve as the sequencing template. Method: immunoSEQ multiplex PCR; TCRdb's copy keeps in-frame clones and lacks some. The sample lists more than 95,000 clones; around 58% were seen once. The sequenced sample was CD8+ T cells sorted from blood, obtained at week 4, from a patient treated with tofacitinib. These receptors all come from a human donor with alopecia areata.

J is TRBJ1-2 and V is TRBV13; D is undetermined. The CDR3 covers 15 residues. V was shortened by 3 bases and J by 0 bases, with 11 bases between the two germline ends. CDR1 PRHDT and CDR2 FYEKMQ come from the germline V gene (reference sequence). CDR3 bases: TGTGCCAGCAGCTTCGTTGGGAAAACTAACTATGGCTACACCTTC. Protein: CASSFVGKTNYGYTF.

This clone was seen a few times. The rearrangement joins TRBV7-9 to TRBJ2-7, with D unresolved. With 4 bases removed from V and 0 bases from J, the gap between germline ends came to 7 bases. This CDR3 region has 13 residues. Germline lookup yields CDR1 SEHNR and CDR2 FQNEAQ (reference sequence). CDR3 protein: CASSSERSYEQYF. DNA of the CDR3: TGTGCCAGCAGCTCCGAACGCTCCTACGAGCAGTACTTC.

Only one count was recorded for this clone. The chain combines TRBV30 with TRBJ1-1; 7 nucleotides align to TRBD1. Per the germline V gene, CDR1 is GTSNPN and CDR2 is SVGIG (reference sequence). The ends lost 2 bases at V and 3 bases at J; junction bases unmatched: 3. The CDR3 consists of 13 residues. The DNA of the CDR3 is TGTGCCTGGAGTTTAACAGGGGACACTGAAGCTTTCTTT. Protein product: CAWSLTGDTEAFF. The complete variable domain, with remaining parts taken from reference TRBV30 and TRBJ1-1, reads SQTIHQWPATLVQPVGSPLSLECTVEGTSNPNLYWYRQAAGRGLQLLFYSVGIGQISSEVPQNLSASRPQDRQFILSSKKLLLSDSGFYLCAWSLTGDTEAFFGQGTRLTVV.

J is TRBJ1-1 and V is TRBV7-9, with D possibly TRBD1 on 5 matching bases. Germline assignment: CDR1 SEHNR and CDR2 FQNEAQ (reference sequence). CDR3 length equals 13 residues. V was cut by 5 bases and J by 11 bases, with 18 bases left in between. This chain's CDR3 is CASSPPGAGVAFF. The DNA of the CDR3 is TGTGCCAGCAGCCCCCCGGGCGCGGGGGTTGCTTTCTTT.

This clone was seen a handful of times. The chain is built from TRBV29-1 and TRBJ1-2; TRBD1 aligns across 8 bases. CDR1 SQVTM and CDR2 ANQGSEA come from the germline V gene. The CDR3 totals 14 residues. V gave up 7 bases and J gave up 7 bases; unmatched junction bases: 14. CDR3 sequence reads: CSGYPGGSISGYTF. Written as DNA, the CDR3 is TGCAGCGGATACCCAGGGGGCTCTATTTCTGGCTACACCTTC. The full variable domain, in which reference TRBV29-1 and TRBJ1-2 provide the parts outside the CDR3, is SAVISQKPSRDICQRGTSLTIQCQVDSQVTMMFWYRQQPGQSLTLIATANQGSEATYESGFVIDKFPISRPNLTFSTLTVSNMSPEDSSIYLCSGYPGGSISGYTFGSGTRLTVV.

The chain joins TRBV30 to TRBJ1-2; D possibly corresponds to TRBD1 (5 bases). This CDR3 is built from 15 residues. Germline loops: CDR1 GTSNPN, CDR2 SVGIG (reference sequence). V gave up 5 bases and J gave up 13 bases, with 29 bases separating them. The CDR3 protein is CAWVRQPGARPTPTF. Here the CDR3 DNA reads TGTGCCTGGGTACGACAGCCCGGTGCTCGCCCTACACCCACCTTC.

In this sample, this clone turned up a few times. The chain combines TRBV29-1 with TRBJ1-2; maybe TRBD1 (6 bases). V gave up 7 bases and J gave up 6 bases, with 12 bases separating them. This CDR3 contains 11 residues. Germline V CDR1 and CDR2: SQVTM, ANQGSEA. The CDR3 region is CSGHTGHGYTF. In DNA, the CDR3 is TGCAGCGGCCACACAGGGCATGGCTACACCTTC.

The chain has TRBV12-5 and TRBJ1-2; no firm D call. V shed 6 bases and J shed 5 bases, with 7 bases lying between them. The CDR3 is 11 amino acids. Germline V gives CDR1 LGHNT, CDR2 FRNRAP. The chain's CDR3 is CASGWSYGYTF. The CDR3, as DNA: TGTGCTAGTGGCTGGAGTTATGGCTACACCTTC.

This chain uses TRBV5-1 with TRBJ2-1, with TRBD2 as a possible D gene (7 bases). The CDR3 is 16 residues long. The ends were cut back, 6 bases at V and 4 bases at J, with 20 bases in the middle. Germline values: CDR1 SGHRS, CDR2 YFSETQ. The CDR3 loop reads CASTIGAGAVYNEQFF. The CDR3 DNA sequence: TGCGCCAGCACCATCGGCGCGGGGGCTGTTTACAATGAGCAGTTCTTC.

The rearrangement joins TRBV4-2 to TRBJ2-7, with 8 bases lining up with TRBD2. The CDR3 contains 16 residues. The J segment lost 1 base and the V segment lost 0 bases, leaving 5 bases of the junction unmatched. Germline V CDR1 and CDR2: LGHNA, YNFKEQ. The CDR3 DNA follows: TGTGCCAGCAGCCAAGATGCAAGCGGGGGTTCCTACGAGCAGTACTTC. This translates into CASSQDASGGSYEQYF.

V usage is TRBV30 and J usage is TRBJ1-1; D is perhaps TRBD1 (5 bases). The germline V gene encodes CDR1 GTSNPN and CDR2 SVGIG (reference sequence). The CDR3 is made up of 13 amino acids. The ends were cut back, 4 bases at V and 1 base at J, with 10 bases in the middle. CDR3 in amino acids: CAWNPTGNTEAFF. For the CDR3, the DNA is TGTGCCTGGAATCCCACAGGGAACACTGAAGCTTTCTTT. The full variable domain, rest sourced from reference TRBV30 and TRBJ1-1, is SQTIHQWPATLVQPVGSPLSLECTVEGTSNPNLYWYRQAAGRGLQLLFYSVGIGQISSEVPQNLSASRPQDRQFILSSKKLLLSDSGFYLCAWNPTGNTEAFFGQGTRLTVV.

The chain couples TRBV29-1 to TRBJ2-3; unclear D gene. CDR1 and CDR2 from the germline V gene are SQVTM and ANQGSEA. The V end was cut by 6 bases, the J end by 0 bases, with 13 bases between. This CDR3 spans 14 amino acids. The CDR3 coding sequence is TGCAGCGTCACACCACGAGGTAGCACAGATACGCAGTATTTT. Residues: CSVTPRGSTDTQYF.

V is TRBV27 and J is TRBJ2-3, with unresolved D. Germline V gene data show CDR1 as MNHEY and CDR2 as SMNVEV (reference sequence). This CDR3 spans 15 amino acids. The ends were cut back, 3 bases at V and 6 bases at J, with 16 bases in the middle. As DNA, the CDR3 is TGTGCCAGCAGTTTTTTGGAACGCGCCCCCGATACGCAGTATTTT. Its protein product is CASSFLERAPDTQYF.

V is TRBV19 and J is TRBJ1-1, with a possible D match to TRBD1 (5 bases). The V gene lost 7 bases and the J gene lost 4 bases, with 19 bases spanning the gap. CDR3 length: 15 residues. Germline values: CDR1 LNHDA, CDR2 SQIVND (reference sequence). The CDR3 DNA reads TGTGCCAGTACCTATTGGGGGGTCGGGGGCACTGAAGCTTTCTTT. It encodes CASTYWGVGGTEAFF.

The chain is built from TRBV6-5 and TRBJ2-5, with a weak D call TRBD2 (6 bases). This CDR3 is 14 amino acids long. Germline loops: CDR1 MNHEY, CDR2 SVGAGI. V was pared by 2 bases and J by 3 bases, with 10 bases between. Here the CDR3 DNA reads TGTGCCAGCAGTTACGGCGGGGTTAAAGAGACCCAGTACTTC. Protein sequence: CASSYGGVKETQYF.